The rows below give T cell receptor beta chains drawn from one sample of a study of blood T cell repertoires in COVID-19. Sequenced by immunoSEQ multiplex PCR; TCRdb stores in-frame clones only, minus some. The data show 150,000 or so clones, with roughly 80% seen just once and nearly 4.5% held by the top ten. Sequences were obtained from PBMCs or T cells enriched from blood (not recorded which). The receptors here all came from a woman aged 50 to 60 who had recovered from COVID-19. The CDR3 runs from the conserved cysteine through the conserved F or W. The D gene is left open where the match is weak. The size of a clone is reported for some rows only, either as once, few or many, or as a class for expanded clones.

v_gene	j_gene	d_gene	abundance	CDR3aa
TRBV28	TRBJ1-4	.	once	CASSLNPTGWSNEKLFF
TRBV30	TRBJ2-4	TRBD1	once	CAWGGPLQGAAKNIQYF
TRBV14	TRBJ1-6	.	.	CASSATEAYNSPLHF
TRBV24-1	TRBJ2-3	.	.	CATSDLGGRSDTQYF
TRBV7-8	TRBJ1-6	.	.	CASSLEAIYNSPLHF
TRBV2	TRBJ1-2	.	.	CASDRDLYGYTF
TRBV7-2	TRBJ2-1	.	.	CASSQALSYNEQFF
TRBV5-5	TRBJ2-1	.	.	CASSLGPSPPYNEQFF
TRBV5-1	TRBJ1-6	.	.	CASSPEGVGSPLHF
TRBV29-1	TRBJ2-1	.	.	CSVVTFGLGDEQFF
TRBV14	TRBJ1-6	TRBD1	.	CASSQGQGASRSPLHF
TRBV27	TRBJ1-2	.	once	CASSLSSGVVYGYTF
TRBV6-2/TRBV6-3	TRBJ1-5	TRBD1	.	CASSRGGTGNQPQHF
TRBV5-1	TRBJ2-1	TRBD2	.	CASSNTGTTYNEQFF
TRBV7-8	TRBJ1-1	.	.	CASSLVEGDPNTEAFF
TRBV6-5	TRBJ2-2	.	.	CASSYIVANTGELFF
TRBV27	TRBJ2-3	TRBD1	once	CASSGGQYTDTQYF
TRBV10-3	TRBJ2-3	TRBD1	.	CAISLQGTQYF
TRBV19	TRBJ1-1	.	.	CASNGVPKMRTEAFF
TRBV9	TRBJ2-3	.	.	CASSAVADTQYF
TRBV18	TRBJ1-5	.	.	CASSPTREGFQPQHF
TRBV19	TRBJ2-6	.	.	CASTEHGRAISGANVLTF
TRBV4-3	TRBJ1-1	.	.	CASSQELPGQKAFF
TRBV19	TRBJ2-1	.	.	CASSMKGEGGALQFF
TRBV7-2	TRBJ2-5	.	.	CASSQQQGQETQYF
TRBV7-6	TRBJ2-1	.	.	CASSQVEGSYEQFF
TRBV3-1/TRBV3-2	TRBJ2-1	TRBD1	.	CASSQVEGQGHNEQFF
TRBV15	TRBJ1-1	.	.	CATSRDRSNTEAFF
TRBV30	TRBJ2-5	.	.	CAWSVGTEETQYF
TRBV15	TRBJ1-2	.	.	CATSRDPGERGYTF
TRBV6-4	TRBJ2-2	TRBD2	few	CASSGTSGSTGELFF
TRBV5-1	TRBJ2-1	TRBD1	.	CASSTGDAIVDEQFF
TRBV6-5	TRBJ1-5	.	.	CASRGLLGGNQPQHF
TRBV9	TRBJ1-3	TRBD1	.	CASSPRGLADTIYF
TRBV11-2	TRBJ1-6	.	.	CASSSPGFGSPLHF
TRBV10-1	TRBJ1-2	TRBD1	few	CASSGDRGTSGYTF
TRBV2	TRBJ1-2	.	.	CASSALREAGYTF
TRBV6-2/TRBV6-3	TRBJ2-1	TRBD2	.	CASSYGLAGVREQFF
TRBV4-3	TRBJ2-3	.	.	CASSQGATDTQYF
TRBV27	TRBJ1-2	TRBD1	.	CASSPGQERSRGYTF
TRBV2	TRBJ1-1	.	.	CASSRGVLSTEAFF
TRBV18	TRBJ1-4	.	.	CASSPFTTNEKLFF
TRBV27	TRBJ1-3	TRBD1	.	CASSARGAGNTIYF
TRBV30	TRBJ1-3	.	.	CAWSEGDSGNTIYF
TRBV6-4	TRBJ2-3	.	.	CASSPGHTDTQYF
TRBV6-5	TRBJ1-6	.	.	CASTPQGPPISPLHF
TRBV14	TRBJ2-5	TRBD2	.	CASSRRLAGGETQYF
TRBV6-5	TRBJ2-1	TRBD1	.	CASSYSNRGLGEQFF
TRBV3-1/TRBV3-2	TRBJ2-3	.	.	CASSLDYTDTQYF
TRBV27	TRBJ2-5	.	.	CASSLSWTTQETQYF
TRBV7-9	TRBJ2-1	TRBD2	.	CASTTGGTSGRKEQFF
TRBV7-9	TRBJ1-4	.	.	CASSGRAGTTTNEKLFF
TRBV30	TRBJ1-1	.	.	CAWSEGASEAFF
TRBV3-1/TRBV3-2	TRBJ2-3	TRBD2	few	CASSRAGGAGTFSTDTQYF
TRBV21-1	TRBJ1-1	.	.	CAITGTGDYTEAFF
TRBV6-6	TRBJ1-5	.	.	CASTGRGSNQPQHF
TRBV4-1	TRBJ1-5	TRBD1	.	CASSQPDRENQPQHF
TRBV29-1	TRBJ2-1	TRBD2	.	CSVDAAGLASYNEQFF
TRBV27	TRBJ2-2	.	.	CASSPLPKTVAGELFF
TRBV28	TRBJ1-2	TRBD1	.	CASRGQGAAWGYTF